Sequencing of this T cell receptor (beta chain) was carried out in a study of shared T cell receptors in the human thymus. In germline, CDR1 is ENHRY, CDR2 SYGVKD. Trimming cost V 4 bases and J 2 bases, with 15 bases left between them. CDR3 length: 16 residues. TCRdb's table, derived via immunoSEQ multiplex PCR, lists solely in-frame clones and lacks some. The sample gives hundreds of thousands of clones, approximately 90% of which show up once; over 0.008% is in the top ten. These records were also assigned to another study, of human thymus T cells. That study adds: Resections obtained during corrective heart surgery supplied the thymus tissue. There were highly overlapping thymic repertoires among unrelated individuals, as related research reported.

The TCR was taken from a boy under two years old with a congenital heart defect. The sample taken for sequencing was thymocytes. The genes are TRBV10-3 and TRBJ1-5; possible D gene TRBD1, 5 bases. CDR3 residues: CAISVKGLGGNQPQHF. In DNA form, the CDR3 reads TGTGCCATCAGTGTAAAGGGACTTGGGGGCAATCAGCCCCAGCATTTT.